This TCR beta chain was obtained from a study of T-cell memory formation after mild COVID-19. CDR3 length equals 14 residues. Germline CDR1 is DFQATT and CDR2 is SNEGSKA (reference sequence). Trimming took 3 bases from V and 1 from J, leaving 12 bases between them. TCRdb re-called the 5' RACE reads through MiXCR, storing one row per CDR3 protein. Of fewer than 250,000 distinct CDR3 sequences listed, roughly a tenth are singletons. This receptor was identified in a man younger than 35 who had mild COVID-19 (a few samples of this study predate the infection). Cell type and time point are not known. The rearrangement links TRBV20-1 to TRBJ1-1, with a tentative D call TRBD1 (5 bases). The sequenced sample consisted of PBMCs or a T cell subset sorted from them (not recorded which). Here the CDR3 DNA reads TGCAGTGCTAGGCGACAGCAAGGGAACACTGAAGCTTTCTTT. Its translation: CSARRQQGNTEAFF.